The source of this T cell receptor (beta chain) is a study of naive and memory T cell subsets. The J segment lost 4 bases and the V segment lost 1 base, leaving 4 bases of the junction unmatched. Per the germline V gene, CDR1 is MGHRA and CDR2 is YSYEKL. The CDR3 loop spans 15 amino acids. TCR cDNA received a 3' ligated oligonucleotide that carried a UMI. Unsorted total RNA, roughly 1 to 1000 ng, was DNase treated before reverse transcription. Worth noting for this clonotype: Its antigen remains unknown.

General study findings and limits: This RNA-based method may be sensitive to activation-related transcript changes.

Amplification of ligated cDNA took four PCR rounds with SP2 and nested alpha and beta constant primers. MiXCR, applied by TCRdb to the 5' RACE reads, yields one record per CDR3 protein. The profile covers more than 45,000 distinct CDR3 sequences, with approximately 6.6% appearing a single time and about 9.8% taken by the ten largest. The rearrangement joins TRBV4-1 to TRBJ1-2, with 9 bases identical to TRBD1. The TCR comes from a male donor in good health. The CDR3 protein is CASSQGGTGTYGYTF. The DNA of the CDR3 is TGCGCCAGCAGCCAAGGCGGGACAGGGACCTATGGCTACACCTTC.